This T cell receptor beta chain was captured in a study of blood T cell repertoires in COVID-19 (dated by TCRdb to about 2020). For the study in its entirety: Samples covering the acute and convalescent phases of COVID-19 were provided by collaborators in the United States, Italy and Spain. The material from the prospective study consisted of cDNA or gDNA derived from T cells, B-cell-depleted T cells, or PBMCs. Deeply sampled blood TCRbeta repertoires from subjects exposed to, actively infected with, or recovered from COVID-19 were included in the dataset. The repertoires were released in a freely available public database intended as a resource for research on the immune response to SARS-CoV-2. Samples were obtained from the ongoing ImmuneRACE study (first 160 participants) and from approximately 1,200 subjects provided by 6 global collaborators. The sample metadata nearly always contained a de-identified subject ID, COVID-19 status, age in years and sex. Where available, HLA class I and class II types were obtained from metadata supplied by the sample provider rather than from assay-based typing. Summary of the overall study and its limitations: The amount of clinical and demographic metadata varied by source and participant and was provided uncurated.

Participants in the prospective study were aged about 18 to 89 years, lived in 20 to 25 United States geographic areas, and enrolled through a virtual design. To assign participants to cohorts, the prospective study relied on clinical history that participants themselves reported in a screening survey and a study questionnaire. For ImmuneRACE Cohort 3, a participant was defined as recovered based on two consecutive negative NP/OP PCR tests, clearance by a healthcare professional, or resolution of symptoms. Mobile phlebotomists in the prospective study collected whole blood, serum and a nasopharyngeal or oropharyngeal swab from every participant. Additional blood draws and questionnaires over an approximately 2-month period could optionally be provided by prospective study participants. Before DNA extraction, blood samples from the prospective study were shipped at room temperature or frozen. For this clone: Its antigen is unknown. Per-nucleotide qualities are absent, and no much larger clonotype sits a single base away.

The immunoSEQ Assay, a bias-controlled multiplex PCR, was used to amplify TCRbeta CDR3 regions from genomic DNA. Per the source publication's procedure: Nucleated cell counts per sample were estimated from amplification of reference gene primers within the assay. To quantify the absolute abundance of each unique TCRbeta CDR3 rearrangement, sequence reads were collapsed and filtered. For each sample, productive Simpson clonality was calculated as the square root of Simpson's diversity index over productive rearrangements. Drawn from immuneACCESS, this table holds only the in-frame rearrangements with V and J called that TCRdb kept. Clones are partly lost; checked studies trace under half to an unresolved V gene and leave the rest unexplained. V and J calls and clone size follow that table, whereas D and trimming were derived from the DNA. The sample yields 100,000 to 150,000 clones; 86% were counted once. The ten largest account for less than 2.5% of the sample.

From its cysteine to its phenylalanine, the CDR3 spans 15 amino acids. Left in the record is the CDR3 DNA by itself, 45 bases read in frame from the first base. At the junction V is shortened by 2 bases and J by 7 bases; bases outside the gene matches: 7. Per the germline V gene, LGHNA is the CDR1 and YSLEER is the CDR2. The chain couples TRBV4-3 to TRBJ2-7, and TRBD1 aligns with 11 junction nucleotides. This TCR was sampled from a woman aged 45-59 years who had recovered from COVID-19. What was sequenced was PBMCs or T cells enriched from blood (not recorded which). The DNA reads TGCGCCAGCAGCCAAACAGGACAGGGGGCGGGAGAGCAGTACTTC. Its coded protein is CASSQTGQGAGEQYF.